These 4 T cell receptor beta chains originate from one sample sequenced in a study of CXCR3-negative and CXCR3-positive naive CD8 T cells. The TRB libraries of cDNA were built by UMI-labeled 5' RACE. TCRdb re-called the 5' RACE reads; every CDR3 protein appears as one record, without DNA. This sample's table has 45,000 to 60,000 distinct CDR3 sequences. Sequences were obtained from naive CXCR3- CD8+ T cells from blood. Subset: CD45RO-CCR7+CD27+CD95- naive CD8+ T cells lacking CXCR3 (TNR3-). Every receptor here comes from a human donor in good health. Some clones in this sample may be carry-over from other donors' samples.

J is TRBJ2-3 and V is TRBV18; TCRdb proposes TRBD1, but this gene call is untestable without DNA. The germline CDR1 and CDR2 sequences are KGHSH and LQKENI. The CDR3 runs 14 residues. The CDR3 sequence: CASSPPLGPDTQYF.

The chain links TRBV7-9 to TRBJ2-7; the TRBD1 assignment by TCRdb is unverifiable without DNA. Germline assignment: CDR1 SEHNR and CDR2 FQNEAQ (reference sequence). The CDR3 loop spans 14 amino acids. The CDR3 is CASSDGQGLHEQYF.

The rearrangement joins TRBV29-1 to TRBJ2-5; TCRdb's D call, TRBD1, is unchecked because there is no DNA. CDR1 is SQVTM, CDR2 ANQGSEA, per germline. This CDR3 contains 15 residues. The CDR3 loop is CSVEGWTGHQETQYF.

V is TRBV7-9 and J is TRBJ1-1; TCRdb returns TRBD1, unconfirmable since there is no DNA. This CDR3 is 13 amino acids long. Germline lookup yields CDR1 SEHNR and CDR2 FQNEAQ (reference sequence). CDR3 region: CASSSSGRNEAFF.